This T cell receptor beta chain comes out of a study of graft-versus-host responses after intestinal transplantation. About the research overall: Isolated intestinal, liver-intestinal, or multivisceral transplants were what recipients had.

Whole-study findings and limits: Early declines in HvG clones that occurred post-transplant were associated with peak circulating GvH clone levels. In recipient marrow, GvH clones were found, and some appeared first in ileum or blood.

V dropped 3 bases and J dropped 5; count of bases not matched to a gene: 11. Germline V lookup: CDR1 SGHDT, CDR2 YYEEEE. The CDR3 sequence is 16 residues long. This clone appeared once. Its cognate antigen is unknown. TCRdb's copy holds only in-frame clones and misses some; the assay was immunoSEQ multiplex PCR. The table includes about 120,000 clones, about nine tenths detected once. Sequences were derived from unstimulated CD4+ T cells sorted from spleen or lymph node cells, sampled before intestinal transplant. The J gene is TRBJ2-1, the V gene TRBV5-6, with 7 bases that match TRBD2. The TCR sequence derives from a human donor who received an intestinal transplant. The CDR3 region has the DNA TGTGCCAGCAGCTACGGCCTGGACGGGGGGAACAATGAGCAGTTCTTC. This codes for CASSYGLDGGNNEQFF.